The T cell receptor beta chain described here comes from a study of T cells after yellow fever vaccination. Remarks on this clonotype: Its antigen is currently unknown.

5'RACE template switching added a universal primer site and UMIs to TCR cDNA. TCRdb re-called the 5' RACE reads through MiXCR, storing one row per CDR3 protein. The profile shows hundreds of thousands of distinct CDR3 sequences, 9% to 15% of them singletons. Between the trimmed V and J ends, which lost 3 bases and 1 base, there was a span of 7 bases. The CDR3 length is 13 residues. From germline, CDR1 is SGHRS and CDR2 YFSETQ. Study results and caveats: CD4 and CD8 compartments shared a small share of clonotypes, likely from convergent recombination.

This receptor was obtained from a man between 25 and 39 years old who received the YFV17D yellow fever vaccine. The chain employs TRBV5-1 and TRBJ1-1; D not resolved. The material was PBMCs, obtained on the day of the yellow fever booster vaccination. This CDR3 reads CASSWRQNTEAFF. DNA of the CDR3: TGCGCCAGCAGCTGGCGACAGAACACTGAAGCTTTCTTT.